The 13 T cell receptor beta chains presented below share a single source sample, sequenced in a study of cytomegalovirus exposure and HLA in healthy donors. Clones were sequenced by immunoSEQ multiplex PCR, and TCRdb holds only the in-frame ones, with some missing. The data contain more than 45,000 clones, about 93% of them singletons. Sequenced material: PBMCs. The receptors were sampled from a man between 18 and 35 years old in good health and CMV-seronegative.

This rearrangement joins TRBV28 to TRBJ2-7, with TRBD1 matching over 8 bases. The length of the CDR3 is 14 residues. The V segment lost 5 bases and the J segment 7 bases; nucleotides outside the gene matches: 10. CDR1 and CDR2 (germline): MDHEN, SYDVKM. For the CDR3, the DNA is TGTGCCAGCAGTCGAACGGGACAGGAGATGGAGCAGTACTTC. Translating it yields CASSRTGQEMEQYF.

The genes are TRBV7-6 and TRBJ2-7; TRBD2 is a possible D gene (5 bases). V was shortened by 5 bases and J by 3 bases, with 11 bases between the two germline ends. The CDR3 has 13 residues. Germline V gene lookup returns CDR1 SGHVS and CDR2 FNYEAQ. Written as DNA, the CDR3 is TGTGCCAGCAGCCAAGAACTAGACTACGAGCAGTACTTC. Its protein is CASSQELDYEQYF.

The rearrangement links TRBV9 to TRBJ2-2, with 7 bases identical to TRBD1. J gave up 2 bases and V 4 bases, and 8 bases lay outside the gene matches. Per germline, CDR1 SGDLS and CDR2 YYNGEE. The CDR3 runs to 16 residues. For the CDR3, the DNA is TGTGCCAGCAGCCCCCACCGACAGGGCAACACCGGGGAGCTGTTTTTT. As protein: CASSPHRQGNTGELFF.

This chain links TRBV7-9 with TRBJ1-2; possible D gene TRBD1, 6 bases. Trimming stripped 1 base from V and 6 bases from J, with 12 bases between. This CDR3 has 14 residues. Looked up from germline, CDR1 is SEHNR and CDR2 is FQNEAQ (reference sequence). CDR3 coding DNA: TGTGCCAGCAGCTTAGAGGACAGAACGAATGGCTACACCTTC. Protein: CASSLEDRTNGYTF.

This chain connects TRBV28 to TRBJ1-5; D not resolved. CDR1 is MDHEN and CDR2 is SYDVKM in the germline V gene. V lost 7 bases to trimming and J lost 1 base, with 11 bases between them. The CDR3 loop spans 14 amino acids. The CDR3 region is CASIEGVSNQPQHF. The CDR3 DNA reads TGTGCCAGCATCGAGGGAGTGAGCAATCAGCCCCAGCATTTT.

The chain links TRBV19 to TRBJ1-2; weak D call: TRBD1 (5 bases). Germline V CDR1 and CDR2: LNHDA, SQIVND (reference sequence). CDR3 size: 14 residues. Trimming cost V 1 base and J 8 bases, with 14 bases left between them. The CDR3: CASSIALGVRGYTF. CDR3 DNA: TGTGCCAGTAGTATAGCGTTAGGGGTGCGGGGCTACACCTTC.

The V gene is TRBV28, the J gene TRBJ2-1; D ambiguous. V lost 1 base and J 10 bases, leaving 8 bases between the germline ends. The V gene's germline CDR1 is MDHEN and CDR2 SYDVKM. The CDR3 length is 12 residues. Here the CDR3 DNA reads TGTGCCAGCAGTTTATTGGCCGGGGAGCAGTTCTTC. Amino acids: CASSLLAGEQFF.

J is TRBJ1-2 and V is TRBV11-3; 7 bases map to TRBD1. This CDR3 spans 13 amino acids. Germline lookup yields CDR1 SGHNT and CDR2 YENEEA. Germline trimming cut 5 bases from V and 8 bases from J; bases unmatched to any gene: 8. Written as DNA, the CDR3 is TGTGCCAGCAGCGGAACAGGGGTCTACGGCTACACCTTC. Translating it yields CASSGTGVYGYTF.

The chain couples TRBV13 to TRBJ1-1; TRBD1 aligns across 8 bases. Germline loops: CDR1 PRHDT, CDR2 FYEKMQ (reference sequence). The CDR3 extends over 14 amino acids. Unmatched junction bases numbered 6, after V lost 5 bases and J lost 4 bases. The CDR3: CASSRATGGTEAFF. As DNA, the CDR3 is TGTGCCAGCAGCCGGGCCACAGGGGGCACTGAAGCTTTCTTT.

The rearrangement joins TRBV7-2 to TRBJ2-1; D might be TRBD2 (5 bases). Germline V gives CDR1 SGHTA, CDR2 FQGNSA. V dropped 5 bases and J dropped 0 bases, with 8 bases sitting between them. The CDR3 length is 14 residues. This CDR3 reads CASSRDYSYNEQFF. The CDR3 region has the DNA TGTGCCAGCAGCCGCGACTACTCCTACAATGAGCAGTTCTTC.

The V gene is TRBV5-4, the J gene TRBJ2-7, with D maybe TRBD2 (5 bases). The CDR3 contains 13 residues. CDR1 SGHNT and CDR2 YYREEE come from the germline V gene (reference sequence). Trimming shortened V by 2 bases and J by 3 bases, and 9 bases separated the two germline ends. In nucleotides, the CDR3 is TGTGCCAGCAGCTTAAGCGGTGACTACGAGCAGTACTTC. Protein: CASSLSGDYEQYF.

V usage is TRBV5-1 and J usage is TRBJ2-5; the match to TRBD2 covers 14 bases. Germline-derived CDR1 and CDR2 are SGHRS and YFSETQ. V lost 4 bases to trimming and J lost 0 bases; unmatched junction nucleotides: 8. The CDR3 is made up of 18 amino acids. The CDR3 protein is CASSVGTSGSWYQETQYF. The CDR3 coding sequence is TGCGCCAGCAGCGTCGGGACTAGCGGGAGTTGGTACCAAGAGACCCAGTACTTC. The variable domain in full, completed from reference TRBV5-1 and TRBJ2-5, reads KAGVTQTPRYLIKTRGQQVTLSCSPISGHRSVSWYQQTPGQGLQFLFEYFSETQRNKGNFPGRFSGRQFSNSRSEMNVSTLELGDSALYLCASSVGTSGSWYQETQYFGPGTRLLVL.

The chain carries TRBV7-9 and TRBJ2-1; D remains ambiguous. The CDR3 has 12 amino acids. The V end was cut by 5 bases, the J end by 6 bases, with 8 bases between. The germline CDR1 and CDR2 sequences are SEHNR and FQNEAQ (reference sequence). In DNA, the CDR3 is TGTGCCAGCAGCCCCGGCGGCAATGAGCAGTTCTTC. It codes for CASSPGGNEQFF.